One T cell receptor beta chain is described in this entry. The ends were cut back, 2 bases at V and 4 bases at J, with 11 bases in the middle. The germline gives CDR1 LGHNA, CDR2 YSLEER. The CDR3 has 14 amino acids. The PCR had 60 Vbeta and 13 Jbeta primers. Only in-frame clones appear in the TCRdb table, and some are missing; sequencing was by immunoSEQ multiplex PCR. The profile shows around 200,000 clones, approximately 80% of them singletons. This sample is drawn from a study of cytomegalovirus exposure and HLA in healthy donors. This receptor was taken from a girl between 5 and 17 years old in good health and CMV-seronegative. This chain connects TRBV4-3 to TRBJ1-1; no firm D call. The sample taken for sequencing was PBMCs. The DNA of the CDR3 is TGCGCCAGCAGCCAACAGGAGGGAGGCACTGAAGCTTTCTTT. As protein: CASSQQEGGTEAFF.